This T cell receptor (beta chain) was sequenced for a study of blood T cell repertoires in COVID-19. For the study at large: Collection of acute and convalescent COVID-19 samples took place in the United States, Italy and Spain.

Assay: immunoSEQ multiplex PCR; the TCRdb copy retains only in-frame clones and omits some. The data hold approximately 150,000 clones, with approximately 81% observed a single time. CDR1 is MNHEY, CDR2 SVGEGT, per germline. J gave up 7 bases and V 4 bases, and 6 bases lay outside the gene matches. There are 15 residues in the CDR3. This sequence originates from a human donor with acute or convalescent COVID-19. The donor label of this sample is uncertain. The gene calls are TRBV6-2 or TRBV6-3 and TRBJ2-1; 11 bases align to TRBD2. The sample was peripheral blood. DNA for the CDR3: TGTGCCAGCAGTTTAGGGACTAGCGGCGGTAATGAGCAGTTCTTC. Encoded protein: CASSLGTSGGNEQFF.